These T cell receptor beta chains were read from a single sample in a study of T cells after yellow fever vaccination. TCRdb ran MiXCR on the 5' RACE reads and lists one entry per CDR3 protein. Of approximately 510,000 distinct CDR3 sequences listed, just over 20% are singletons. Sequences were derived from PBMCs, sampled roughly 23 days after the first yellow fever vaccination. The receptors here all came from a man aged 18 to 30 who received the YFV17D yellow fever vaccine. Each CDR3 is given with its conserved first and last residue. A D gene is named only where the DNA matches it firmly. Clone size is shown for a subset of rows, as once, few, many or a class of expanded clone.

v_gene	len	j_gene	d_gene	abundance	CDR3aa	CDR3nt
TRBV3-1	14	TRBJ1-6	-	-	CASSQSSQGSPLHF	TGTGCCAGCAGCCAAAGTAGTCAGGGTTCACCCCTCCACTTT
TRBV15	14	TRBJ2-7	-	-	CATSRDDAPYEQYF	TGTGCCACCAGCAGAGATGACGCTCCCTACGAGCAGTACTTC
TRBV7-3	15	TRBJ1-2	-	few	CASSPVGWGEYGYTF	TGTGCCAGCAGCCCAGTCGGTTGGGGGGAGTATGGCTACACCTTC
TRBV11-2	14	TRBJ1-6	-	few	CASSFGRINSPLHF	TGTGCCAGCAGCTTCGGCAGAATTAATTCACCCCTCCACTTT
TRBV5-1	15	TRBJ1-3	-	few	CASSLPGNSGNTIYF	TGCGCCAGCAGCTTGCCCGGGAACTCTGGAAACACCATATATTTT
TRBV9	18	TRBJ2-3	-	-	CASSPHSGGIFTTDTQYF	TGTGCCAGCAGCCCACACTCAGGGGGGATATTCACCACAGATACGCAGTATTTT
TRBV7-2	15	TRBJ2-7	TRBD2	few	CASSLVAGDTYEQYF	TGTGCCAGCAGCTTGGTAGCGGGGGATACCTACGAGCAGTACTTC
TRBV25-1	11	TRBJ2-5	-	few	CASSPLETQYF	TGTGCCAGCAGCCCGCTAGAGACCCAGTACTTC
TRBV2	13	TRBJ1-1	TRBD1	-	CASSPGTGYEAFF	TGTGCCAGCAGTCCCGGGACAGGGTATGAAGCTTTCTTT
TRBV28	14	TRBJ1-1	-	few	CATAPYRFNTEAFF	TGTGCCACCGCCCCTTACAGGTTCAACACTGAAGCTTTCTTT
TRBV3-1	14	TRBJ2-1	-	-	CASSQGLGGSEQFF	TGTGCCAGCAGCCAAGGGCTAGGAGGGTCTGAGCAGTTCTTC
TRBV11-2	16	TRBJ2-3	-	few	CASSPQLGGATDTQYF	TGTGCCAGCAGCCCCCAGCTGGGGGGGGCCACAGATACGCAGTATTTT
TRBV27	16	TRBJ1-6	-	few	CASSLSRTVYNSPLHF	TGTGCCAGCAGTTTAAGCCGGACAGTTTATAATTCACCCCTCCACTTT
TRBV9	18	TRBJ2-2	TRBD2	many	CASSFRRGGAGETGELFF	TGTGCCAGCAGCTTCCGGAGGGGTGGAGCGGGGGAGACCGGGGAGCTGTTTTTT
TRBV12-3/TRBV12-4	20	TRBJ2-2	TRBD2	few	CASSPGLAGGQVRFTGELFF	TGTGCCAGCAGCCCAGGACTAGCGGGGGGGCAGGTCAGGTTTACCGGGGAGCTGTTTTTT
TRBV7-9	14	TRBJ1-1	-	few	CASSLSIANTEAFF	TGTGCCAGCAGCTTATCGATAGCGAACACTGAAGCTTTCTTT
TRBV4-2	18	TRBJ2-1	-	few	CASSQDWGLGSGDNEQFF	TGTGCCAGCAGCCAAGATTGGGGTTTGGGTAGCGGAGACAATGAGCAGTTCTTC
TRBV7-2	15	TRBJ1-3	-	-	CASSTLGVSGNTIYF	TGTGCCAGCAGCACCCTCGGGGTATCTGGAAACACCATATATTTT
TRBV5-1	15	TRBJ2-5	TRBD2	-	CASSYTAGGGETQYF	TGCGCCAGCAGCTATACTGCGGGGGGCGGAGAGACCCAGTACTTC
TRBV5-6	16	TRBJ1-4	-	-	CASSLAGAVTNEKLFF	TGTGCCAGCAGCTTGGCCGGGGCGGTAACTAATGAAAAACTGTTTTTT
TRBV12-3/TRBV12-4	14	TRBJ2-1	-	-	CASSWGPGIDEQFF	TGTGCCAGCAGTTGGGGACCGGGGATAGATGAGCAGTTCTTC
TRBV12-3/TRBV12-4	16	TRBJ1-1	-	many	CASSFFPGGANTEAFF	TGTGCCAGCAGTTTTTTCCCCGGCGGGGCCAACACTGAAGCTTTCTTT
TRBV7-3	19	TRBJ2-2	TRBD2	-	CASSLGTSGLQRRGGELFF	TGTGCCAGCAGCCTCGGGACTAGCGGGCTACAAAGGAGGGGCGGGGAGCTGTTTTTT
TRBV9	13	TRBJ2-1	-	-	CASSVSTSNEQFF	TGTGCCAGCAGCGTATCCACTAGCAATGAGCAGTTCTTC
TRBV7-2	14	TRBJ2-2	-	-	CASSLVVGTGELFF	TGTGCCAGCAGCTTAGTAGTAGGTACCGGGGAGCTGTTTTTT
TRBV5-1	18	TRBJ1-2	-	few	CASSLYGSGDGGIYGYTF	TGCGCCAGCAGCTTGTACGGGTCGGGTGACGGGGGGATCTATGGCTACACCTTC
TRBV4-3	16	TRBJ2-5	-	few	CASSPAPTRSGETQYF	TGCGCCAGCAGCCCGGCCCCGACTAGATCGGGAGAGACCCAGTACTTC